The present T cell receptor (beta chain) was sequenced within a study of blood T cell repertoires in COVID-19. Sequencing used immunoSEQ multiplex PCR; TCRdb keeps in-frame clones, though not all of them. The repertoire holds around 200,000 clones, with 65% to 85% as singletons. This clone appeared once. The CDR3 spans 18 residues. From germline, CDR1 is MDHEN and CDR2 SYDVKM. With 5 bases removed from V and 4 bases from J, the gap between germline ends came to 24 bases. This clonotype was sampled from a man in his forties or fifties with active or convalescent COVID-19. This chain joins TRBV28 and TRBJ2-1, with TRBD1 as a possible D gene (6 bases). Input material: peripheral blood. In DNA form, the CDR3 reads TGTGCCAGCAGTGCACCTCTTTTTTTGGGACACAGATACAATGAGCAGTTCTTC. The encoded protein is CASSAPLFLGHRYNEQFF.